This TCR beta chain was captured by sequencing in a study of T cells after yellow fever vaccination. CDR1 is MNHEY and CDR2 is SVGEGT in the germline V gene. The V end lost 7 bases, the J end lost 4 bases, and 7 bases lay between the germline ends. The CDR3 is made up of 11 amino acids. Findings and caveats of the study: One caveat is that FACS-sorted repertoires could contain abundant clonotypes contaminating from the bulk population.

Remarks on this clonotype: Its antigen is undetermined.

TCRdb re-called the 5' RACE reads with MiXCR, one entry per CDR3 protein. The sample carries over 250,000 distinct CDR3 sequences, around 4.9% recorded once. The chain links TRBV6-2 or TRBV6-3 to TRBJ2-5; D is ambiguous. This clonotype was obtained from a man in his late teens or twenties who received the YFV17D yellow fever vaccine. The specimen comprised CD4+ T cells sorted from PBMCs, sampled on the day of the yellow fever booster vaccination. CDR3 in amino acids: CASNLGETQYF. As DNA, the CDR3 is TGTGCCAGCAACCTTGGAGAGACCCAGTACTTC.